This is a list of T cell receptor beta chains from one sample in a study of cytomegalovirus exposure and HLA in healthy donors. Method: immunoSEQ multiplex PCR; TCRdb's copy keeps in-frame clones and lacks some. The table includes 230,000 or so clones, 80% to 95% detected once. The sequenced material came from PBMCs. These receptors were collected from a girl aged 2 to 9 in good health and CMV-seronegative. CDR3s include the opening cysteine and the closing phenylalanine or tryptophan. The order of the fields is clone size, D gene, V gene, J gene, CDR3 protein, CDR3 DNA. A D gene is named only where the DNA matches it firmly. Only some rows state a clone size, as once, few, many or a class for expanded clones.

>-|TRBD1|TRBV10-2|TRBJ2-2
CASSLTGLLGLNTGELFF
TGCGCCAGCAGTCTGACAGGGCTGCTCGGGCTGAACACCGGGGAGCTGTTTTTT
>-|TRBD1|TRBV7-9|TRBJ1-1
CASSPTGVNTEAFF
TGTGCCAGCAGCCCGACAGGGGTAAACACTGAAGCTTTCTTT
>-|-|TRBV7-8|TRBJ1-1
CASSPMGAASSGTEAFF
TGTGCCAGCAGCCCAATGGGGGCAGCGAGTTCTGGCACTGAAGCTTTCTTT
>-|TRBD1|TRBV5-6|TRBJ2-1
CASSLGTGVSEQFF
TGTGCCAGCAGCTTGGGGACAGGGGTGAGCGAGCAGTTCTTC
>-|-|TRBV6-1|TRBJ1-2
CASREQGTYGYTF
TGTGCCAGCAGGGAACAGGGTACATATGGCTACACCTTC
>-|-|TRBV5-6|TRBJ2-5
CASSLWPEETQYF
TGTGCCAGCAGCTTGTGGCCAGAAGAGACCCAGTACTTC
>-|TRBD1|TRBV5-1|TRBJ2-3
CASSLGGATDTQYF
TGCGCCAGCAGCTTAGGGGGCGCGACAGATACGCAGTATTTT
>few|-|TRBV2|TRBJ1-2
CASSEALQDGYTF
TGTGCCAGCAGTGAAGCGCTTCAGGATGGCTACACCTTC
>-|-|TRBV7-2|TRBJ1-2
CASTETAAYGYTF
TGTGCCAGCACGGAGACAGCAGCCTATGGCTACACCTTC
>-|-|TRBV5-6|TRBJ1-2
CASSLALTANYGYTF
TGTGCCAGCAGCTTGGCCCTGACAGCCAACTATGGCTACACCTTC
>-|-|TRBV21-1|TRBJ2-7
CASSKRRTIDYEQYF
TGTGCCAGCAGCAAAAGGAGAACGATCGACTACGAGCAGTACTTC
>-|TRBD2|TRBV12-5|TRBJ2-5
CASASGSGVQETQYF
TGTGCTAGTGCTAGCGGGAGTGGGGTACAAGAGACCCAGTACTTC
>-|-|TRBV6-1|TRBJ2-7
CASSEGTAMLYEQYF
TGTGCCAGCAGTGAAGGGACAGCTATGCTCTACGAGCAGTACTTC
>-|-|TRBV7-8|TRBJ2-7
CASRLAYSYEQYF
TGTGCCAGCCGCTTAGCGTATTCCTACGAGCAGTACTTC
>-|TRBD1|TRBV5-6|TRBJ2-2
CASSIGTGETGELFF
TGTGCCAGCAGCATCGGGACAGGGGAGACCGGGGAGCTGTTTTTT
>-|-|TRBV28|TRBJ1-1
CASRPDRYNTEAFF
TGTGCCAGCAGACCTGACAGGTATAACACTGAAGCTTTCTTT